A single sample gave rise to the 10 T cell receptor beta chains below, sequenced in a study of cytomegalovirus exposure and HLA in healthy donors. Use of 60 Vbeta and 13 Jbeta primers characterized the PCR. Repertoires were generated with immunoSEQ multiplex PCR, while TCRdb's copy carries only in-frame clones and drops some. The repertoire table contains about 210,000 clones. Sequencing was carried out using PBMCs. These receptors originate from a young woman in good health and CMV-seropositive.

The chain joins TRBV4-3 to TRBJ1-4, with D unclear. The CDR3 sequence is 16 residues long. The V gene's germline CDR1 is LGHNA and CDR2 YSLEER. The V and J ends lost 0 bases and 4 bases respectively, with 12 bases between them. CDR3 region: CASSQDPVGGNEKLFF. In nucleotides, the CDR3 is TGCGCCAGCAGCCAAGATCCAGTGGGAGGTAATGAAAAACTGTTTTTT.

The DNA for the CDR3 is TGTGCCAGCAGTGGTCAGGGGGGAAACTACAATGAGCAGTTCTTC. Its protein product is CASSGQGGNYNEQFF. The chain is built from TRBV2 and TRBJ2-1, with a weak D call TRBD1 (7 bases). The CDR3 is 15 amino acids. Germline V lookup: CDR1 SNHLY, CDR2 FYNNEI. Trimming pared 4 bases from V and 3 bases from J, leaving 13 bases between.

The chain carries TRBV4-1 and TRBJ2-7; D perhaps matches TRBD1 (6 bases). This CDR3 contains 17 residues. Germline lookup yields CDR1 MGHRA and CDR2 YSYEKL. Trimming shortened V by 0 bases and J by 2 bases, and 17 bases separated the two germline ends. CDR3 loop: CASSQEGAVSPPYEQYF. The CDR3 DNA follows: TGCGCCAGCAGCCAAGAGGGGGCAGTTTCCCCCCCCTACGAGCAGTACTTC.

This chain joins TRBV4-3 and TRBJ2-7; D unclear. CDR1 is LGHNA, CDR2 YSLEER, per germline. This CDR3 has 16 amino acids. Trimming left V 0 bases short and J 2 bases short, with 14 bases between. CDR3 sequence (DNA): TGCGCCAGCAGCCAAGATCCCTACGGGTCTCCCTACGAGCAGTACTTC. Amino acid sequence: CASSQDPYGSPYEQYF.

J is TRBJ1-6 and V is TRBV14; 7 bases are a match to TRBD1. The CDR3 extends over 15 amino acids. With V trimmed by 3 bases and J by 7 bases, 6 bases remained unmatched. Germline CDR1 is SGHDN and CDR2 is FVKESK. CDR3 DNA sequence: TGTGCCAGCAGCCACGGAGGGACAGTAAATTCACCCCTCCACTTT. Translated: CASSHGGTVNSPLHF.

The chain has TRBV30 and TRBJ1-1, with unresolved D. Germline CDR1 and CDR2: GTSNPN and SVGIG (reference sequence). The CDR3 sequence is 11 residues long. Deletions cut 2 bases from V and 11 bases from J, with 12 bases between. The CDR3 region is CAWSTLSGAFF. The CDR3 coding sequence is TGTGCCTGGAGTACACTATCGGGGGCTTTCTTT.

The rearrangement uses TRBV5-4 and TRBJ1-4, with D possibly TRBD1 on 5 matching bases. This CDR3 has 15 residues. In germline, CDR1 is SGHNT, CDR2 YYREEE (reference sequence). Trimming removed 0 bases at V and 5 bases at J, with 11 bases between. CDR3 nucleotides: TGTGCCAGCAGCTTGGGGGATAACAGGAATGAAAAACTGTTTTTT. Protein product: CASSLGDNRNEKLFF.

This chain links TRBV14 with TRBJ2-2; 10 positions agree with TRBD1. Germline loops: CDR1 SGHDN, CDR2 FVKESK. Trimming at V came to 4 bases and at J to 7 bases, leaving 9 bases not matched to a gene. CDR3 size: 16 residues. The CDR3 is CASSPLDRGNGGELFF. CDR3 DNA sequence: TGTGCCAGCAGCCCCCTGGACAGGGGGAATGGCGGGGAGCTGTTTTTT.

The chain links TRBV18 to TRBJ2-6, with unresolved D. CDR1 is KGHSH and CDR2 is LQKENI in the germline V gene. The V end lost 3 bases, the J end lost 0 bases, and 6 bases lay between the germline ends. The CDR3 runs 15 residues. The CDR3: CASSPASSGANVLTF. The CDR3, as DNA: TGTGCCAGCTCACCCGCGAGCTCTGGGGCCAACGTCCTGACTTTC.

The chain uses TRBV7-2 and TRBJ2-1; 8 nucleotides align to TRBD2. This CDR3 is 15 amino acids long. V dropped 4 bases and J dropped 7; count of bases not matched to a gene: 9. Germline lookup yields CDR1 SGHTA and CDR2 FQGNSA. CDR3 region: CASSSHRGGGNEQFF. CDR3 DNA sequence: TGTGCCAGCAGCTCACACCGGGGGGGCGGGAATGAGCAGTTCTTC.